One and the same sample provided the 22 T cell receptor beta chains below, sequenced in a study of T cell responses to AZD1222 COVID-19 vaccine. Repertoires were generated with immunoSEQ multiplex PCR, while TCRdb's copy carries only in-frame clones and drops some. The sample has about 160,000 clones; roughly nine tenths are singletons. Sequences were derived from peripheral blood, sampled 28 days after the second AZD1222 dose. Source of these receptors: an adult who received the AZD1222 COVID-19 vaccine.

As concerns this clone: Other DNA sequences in this specimen translate into the identical CDR3. The CDR3 reads CASSQGNYGYTF. In DNA form, the CDR3 reads TGTGCCAGCAGCCAAGGAAACTATGGCTACACCTTC. J is TRBJ1-2 and V is TRBV3-1 (or the pseudogene TRBV3-2), with D uncertain. The germline V gene encodes CDR1 LGHDT and CDR2 YNNKEL (reference sequence). This CDR3 is 12 amino acids long. V was clipped by 1 base and J by 2 bases, with 2 bases between them.

The CDR3 is CSAAGSYEQYF. CDR3 nucleotide sequence: TGCAGTGCTGCCGGAAGTTACGAGCAGTACTTC. The chain combines TRBV20-1 with TRBJ2-7; no clear D. The CDR3 has 11 amino acids. Trimming cost V 5 bases and J 4 bases, with 9 bases left between them. CDR1 and CDR2 from the germline V gene are DFQATT and SNEGSKA (reference sequence).

This clone was observed a few times. V and J are TRBV7-6 and TRBJ2-1; 10 bases line up with TRBD2. From germline, CDR1 is SGHVS and CDR2 FNYEAQ. Trimming at V came to 2 bases and at J to 4 bases, leaving 2 bases not matched to a gene. There are 15 residues in the CDR3. The CDR3 bases are TGTGCCAGCAGCTTAACTAGCGGGAATTACAATGAGCAGTTCTTC. Translated: CASSLTSGNYNEQFF. Together with reference TRBV7-6 and TRBJ2-1, the CDR3 gives the full variable domain: GAGVSQSPRYKVTKRGQDVALRCDPISGHVSLYWYRQALGQGPEFLTYFNYEAQQDKSGLPNDRFSAERPEGSISTLTIQRTEQRDSAMYRCASSLTSGNYNEQFFGPGTRLTVL.

DNA of the CDR3: TGTGCCAGCAGTGTAGCGCCCAGGGGCGCCGGGGAGCTGTTTTTT. The encoded protein is CASSVAPRGAGELFF. The chain combines TRBV6-4 with TRBJ2-2, with a weak D call TRBD1 (6 bases). Between the trimmed V and J ends, which lost 4 bases and 6 bases, there was a span of 15 bases. The germline gives CDR1 MRHNA, CDR2 SNTAGT. The CDR3 is 15 residues long.

The J gene is TRBJ1-4, the V gene TRBV3-1 (or the pseudogene TRBV3-2); TRBD1 might be the D (5 bases). Trimming removed 1 base at V and 8 bases at J, with 8 bases between. From germline, CDR1 is LGHDT and CDR2 YNNKEL (reference sequence). The CDR3 runs 13 residues. CDR3 protein: CASSQGGEEKLFF. The CDR3 coding sequence is TGTGCCAGCAGCCAAGGGGGGGAGGAAAAACTGTTTTTT.

The rearrangement uses TRBV6-6 and TRBJ1-1; maybe TRBD1 (6 bases). The V gene lost 3 bases and the J gene lost 3 bases, with 11 bases spanning the gap. The CDR3 spans 14 residues. From germline, CDR1 is MNHNY and CDR2 SVGAGI (reference sequence). CDR3 DNA sequence: TGTGCCAGCAGTTATCCGGACAGCCACACTGAAGCTTTCTTT. This encodes CASSYPDSHTEAFF.

The chain has TRBV11-3 and TRBJ1-3, with a possible D match to TRBD1 (6 bases). Per germline, CDR1 SGHNT and CDR2 YENEEA. Trimming took off 5 bases at V and 2 bases at J, with 13 bases between the two ends. The CDR3 is 15 amino acids. The CDR3 bases are TGTGCCAGCAGCCTCCCCGGACAGCCTGGAAACACCATATATTTT. Amino acids: CASSLPGQPGNTIYF.

The chain employs TRBV19 and TRBJ2-7; D is possibly TRBD2 (5 bases). From germline, CDR1 is LNHDA and CDR2 SQIVND (reference sequence). CDR3 length: 14 amino acids. V lost 2 bases and J 3 bases, leaving 11 bases between the germline ends. DNA for the CDR3: TGTGCCAGTAGTATAACCGACGGAGGCTACGAGCAGTACTTC. It specifies CASSITDGGYEQYF.

For the CDR3, the DNA is TGTGCCAGCAGCCAAGACCCCCCTCTGGGCGGAACCTTC. It specifies CASSQDPPLGGTF. The chain recombines TRBV3-1 (or the pseudogene TRBV3-2) with TRBJ1-2; D remains unclear. The CDR3 totals 13 residues. V lost 0 bases to trimming and J lost 14 bases, with 16 bases between them. CDR1 is LGHDT and CDR2 is YNNKEL in the germline V gene (reference sequence).

The chain uses TRBV19 and TRBJ1-6; D is perhaps TRBD1 (5 bases). The CDR3 covers 16 residues. Germline CDR1 LNHDA, CDR2 SQIVND (reference sequence). Deletions cut 3 bases from V and 0 bases from J, with 9 bases between. CDR3 bases: TGTGCCAGTAGTATGGAACAGGACTCCTATAATTCACCCCTCCACTTT. Amino acids: CASSMEQDSYNSPLHF.

V and J are TRBV30 and TRBJ2-3; 7 positions match TRBD2. The CDR3 totals 14 residues. The ends lost 3 bases at V and 0 bases at J; junction bases unmatched: 3. Germline CDR1 GTSNPN, CDR2 SVGIG (reference sequence). The DNA of the CDR3 is TGTGCCTGGAGGGCACTAGCGAGCACAGATACGCAGTATTTT. Translation gives CAWRALASTDTQYF.

V gene TRBV6-5 combines with J gene TRBJ2-3; a weak D match, TRBD2 (6 bases). The V end lost 6 bases, the J end lost 1 base, and 8 bases lay between the germline ends. The CDR3 is 13 residues long. Germline CDR1 reads MNHEY; CDR2 reads SVGAGI. The CDR3 sequence: CASRRRGTDTQYF. CDR3 DNA: TGTGCCAGCAGGAGGAGGGGCACAGATACGCAGTATTTT.

The chain employs TRBV27 and TRBJ2-5; no definite D call. This CDR3 contains 13 residues. Trimming took 2 bases from V and 5 from J, leaving 9 bases between them. Germline V gene lookup returns CDR1 MNHEY and CDR2 SMNVEV (reference sequence). CDR3 loop: CASSLVALETQYF. In DNA form, the CDR3 reads TGTGCCAGCAGTTTAGTCGCCCTGGAGACCCAGTACTTC.

The chain uses TRBV7-9 and TRBJ1-2; D remains unclear. The CDR3 length is 14 residues. CDR1 is SEHNR, CDR2 FQNEAQ, per germline (reference sequence). Trimming cost V 7 bases and J 1 base, with 13 bases left between them. DNA for the CDR3: TGTGCCAGCACCCATAGTACAATTAACTATGGCTACACCTTC. Its protein is CASTHSTINYGYTF.

The chain employs TRBV11-2 and TRBJ2-3, with D uncertain. Per germline, CDR1 SGHAT and CDR2 FQNNGV. V lost 0 bases and J 3 bases, leaving 7 bases between the germline ends. The CDR3 loop spans 14 amino acids. The CDR3 loop reads CASSLDPGTDTQYF. The CDR3 DNA reads TGTGCCAGCAGCTTAGACCCGGGTACAGATACGCAGTATTTT.

The chain combines TRBV6-5 with TRBJ2-7, with TRBD2 as a possible D gene (5 bases). CDR1 and CDR2 (germline): MNHEY, SVGAGI. The CDR3 is 14 residues long. V lost 6 bases to trimming and J lost 5 bases, with 17 bases between them. This CDR3 is CASSGLLLRDEQYF. The CDR3 DNA sequence: TGTGCCAGCAGCGGTTTACTTCTGCGGGACGAGCAGTACTTC.

This chain links TRBV6-2 or TRBV6-3 with TRBJ1-5; D gene uncertain. This CDR3 is 13 amino acids long. The ends were cut back, 2 bases at V and 7 bases at J, with 9 bases in the middle. Germline CDR1 reads MNHEY; CDR2 reads SVGEGT. In DNA form, the CDR3 reads TGTGCCAGCAGTTACGGGAGTCAACAGCCCCAGCATTTT. This gives the protein CASSYGSQQPQHF.

This clone has a single count. V gene TRBV5-4 combines with J gene TRBJ2-3; TRBD1 matches 8 bases. Germline CDR1 is SGHNT and CDR2 is YYREEE (reference sequence). The CDR3 length is 14 residues. V was clipped by 6 bases and J by 2 bases; unmatched bases: 5. CDR3 sequence reads: CASIRDRYTDTQYF. The CDR3 bases are TGTGCCAGCATCAGGGACAGGTACACAGATACGCAGTATTTT.

This chain links TRBV5-1 with TRBJ1-2; 11 nucleotides match TRBD1. This CDR3 has 14 amino acids. J lost 7 bases, V lost 4 bases, and 6 bases had no gene match. Per the germline V gene, CDR1 is SGHRS and CDR2 is YFSETQ. CDR3 region: CASSVSGTGGGYTF. Written as DNA, the CDR3 is TGCGCCAGCAGCGTGTCCGGGACAGGGGGTGGCTACACCTTC.

This chain uses TRBV12-3 or TRBV12-4 with TRBJ1-2; D is ambiguous. V lost 3 bases and J 4 bases, leaving 9 bases between the germline ends. The CDR3 is made up of 13 amino acids. Here the CDR3 reads CASSFKVGYGYTF. The CDR3 bases are TGTGCCAGCAGTTTTAAGGTGGGCTATGGCTACACCTTC.

This clone is a singleton in its sample. This chain uses TRBV9 with TRBJ2-2; 9 bases are shared with TRBD2. The germline CDR1 and CDR2 sequences are SGDLS and YYNGEE. The CDR3 covers 15 residues. V shed 6 bases, J shed 7 bases, and the junction held 10 bases outside the gene matches. The CDR3 nucleotides are TGTGCCAGCACACTGACTAGCGGATTGAGCGGGGAGCTGTTTTTT. Its translation: CASTLTSGLSGELFF.

V usage is TRBV5-5 and J usage is TRBJ2-2, with D hard to call. Germline-derived CDR1 and CDR2 are SGHKS and YYEKEE (reference sequence). The CDR3 runs to 14 residues. V dropped 0 bases and J dropped 4 bases, with 7 bases sitting between them. CDR3 loop: CASSLVDGTGELFF. As DNA, the CDR3 is TGTGCCAGCAGCTTGGTAGATGGCACCGGGGAGCTGTTTTTT.